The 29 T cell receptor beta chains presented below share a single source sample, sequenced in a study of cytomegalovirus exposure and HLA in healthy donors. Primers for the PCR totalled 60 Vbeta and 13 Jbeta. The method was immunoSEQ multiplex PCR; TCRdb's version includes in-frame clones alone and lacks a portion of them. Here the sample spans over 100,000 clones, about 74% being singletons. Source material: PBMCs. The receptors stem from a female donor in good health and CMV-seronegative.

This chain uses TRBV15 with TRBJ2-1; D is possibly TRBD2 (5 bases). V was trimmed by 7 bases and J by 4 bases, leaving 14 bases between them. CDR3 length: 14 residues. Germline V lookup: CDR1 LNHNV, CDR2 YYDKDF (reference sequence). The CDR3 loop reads CATTYEGSYNEQFF. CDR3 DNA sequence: TGTGCCACCACCTACGAGGGATCTTACAATGAGCAGTTCTTC. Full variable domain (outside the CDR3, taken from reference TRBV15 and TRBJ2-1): DAMVIQNPRYQVTQFGKPVTLSCSQTLNHNVMYWYQQKSSQAPKLLFHYYDKDFNNEADTPDNFQSRRPNTSFCFLDIRSPGLGDTAMYLCATTYEGSYNEQFFGPGTRLTVL.

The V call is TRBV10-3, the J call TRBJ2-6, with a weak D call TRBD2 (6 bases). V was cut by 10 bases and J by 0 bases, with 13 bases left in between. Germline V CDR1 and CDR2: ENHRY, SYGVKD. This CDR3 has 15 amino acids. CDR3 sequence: CASGGGNSGANVLTF. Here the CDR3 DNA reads TGTGCCAGTGGTGGGGGGAACTCTGGGGCCAACGTCCTGACTTTC.

DNA of the CDR3: TGTGCCAGCAGTGAGTACGGACAGGGGGCGAACACCGGGGAGCTGTTTTTT. Protein sequence: CASSEYGQGANTGELFF. The chain combines TRBV6-1 with TRBJ2-2; 10 nucleotides match TRBD1. The germline gives CDR1 MNHNS, CDR2 SASEGT. The CDR3 loop spans 17 amino acids. The trim removed 3 bases at V and 0 bases at J, leaving 4 bases unmatched.

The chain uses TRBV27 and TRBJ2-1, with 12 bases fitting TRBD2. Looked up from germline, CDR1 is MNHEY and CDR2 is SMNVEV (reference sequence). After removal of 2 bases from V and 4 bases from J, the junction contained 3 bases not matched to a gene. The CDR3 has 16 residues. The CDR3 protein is CASSLLTSGGYNEQFF. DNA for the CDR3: TGTGCCAGCAGTTTACTCACTAGCGGGGGGTACAATGAGCAGTTCTTC.

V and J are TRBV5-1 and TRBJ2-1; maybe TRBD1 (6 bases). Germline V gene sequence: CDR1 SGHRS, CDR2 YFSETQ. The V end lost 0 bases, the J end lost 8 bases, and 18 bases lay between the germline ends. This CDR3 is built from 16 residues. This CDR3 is CASSLGQGKNRDEQFF. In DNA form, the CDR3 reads TGCGCCAGCAGCTTGGGTCAAGGGAAAAACAGGGATGAGCAGTTCTTC.

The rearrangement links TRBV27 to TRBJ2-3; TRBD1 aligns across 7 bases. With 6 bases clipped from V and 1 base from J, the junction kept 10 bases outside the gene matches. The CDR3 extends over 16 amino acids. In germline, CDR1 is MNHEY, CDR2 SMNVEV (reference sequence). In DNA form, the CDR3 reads TGTGCCAGCAGCCACAACAGGGGTGGTGGCACAGATACGCAGTATTTT. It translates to CASSHNRGGGTDTQYF.

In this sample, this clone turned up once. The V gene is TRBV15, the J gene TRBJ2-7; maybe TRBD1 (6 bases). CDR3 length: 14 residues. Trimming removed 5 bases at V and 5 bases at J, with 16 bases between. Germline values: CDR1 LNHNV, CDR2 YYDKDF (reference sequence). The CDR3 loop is CATSPERGSDEQYF. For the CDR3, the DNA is TGTGCCACCAGCCCCGAGAGGGGGTCGGACGAGCAGTACTTC.

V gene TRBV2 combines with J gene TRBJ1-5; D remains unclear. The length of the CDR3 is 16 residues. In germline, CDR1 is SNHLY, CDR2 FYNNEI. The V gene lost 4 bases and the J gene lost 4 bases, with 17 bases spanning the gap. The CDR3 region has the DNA TGTGCCAGCAGTGCGGCGGGCGGCAGGATTAATCAGCCCCAGCATTTT. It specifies CASSAAGGRINQPQHF.

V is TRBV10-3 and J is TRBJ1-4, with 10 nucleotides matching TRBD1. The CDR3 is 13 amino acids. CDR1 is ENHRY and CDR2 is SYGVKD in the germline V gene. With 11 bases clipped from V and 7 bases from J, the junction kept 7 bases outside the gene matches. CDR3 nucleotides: TGTGCCCTCGACAGGGGGCGTGTTGAAAAACTGTTTTTT. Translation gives CALDRGRVEKLFF.

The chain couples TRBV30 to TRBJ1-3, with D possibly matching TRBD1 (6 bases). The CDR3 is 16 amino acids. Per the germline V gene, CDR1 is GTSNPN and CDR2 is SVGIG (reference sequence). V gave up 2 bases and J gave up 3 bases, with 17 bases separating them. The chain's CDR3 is CAWSLDSLSHGNTIYF. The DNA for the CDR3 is TGTGCCTGGAGTCTGGACAGTCTCTCCCATGGAAACACCATATATTTT. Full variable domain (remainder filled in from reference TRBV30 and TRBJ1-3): SQTIHQWPATLVQPVGSPLSLECTVEGTSNPNLYWYRQAAGRGLQLLFYSVGIGQISSEVPQNLSASRPQDRQFILSSKKLLLSDSGFYLCAWSLDSLSHGNTIYFGEGSWLTVV.

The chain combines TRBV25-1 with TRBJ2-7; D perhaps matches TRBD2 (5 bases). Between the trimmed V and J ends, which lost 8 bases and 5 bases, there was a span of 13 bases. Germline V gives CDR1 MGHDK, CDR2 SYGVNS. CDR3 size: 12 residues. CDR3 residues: CASEGSLDEQYF. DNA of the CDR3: TGTGCCAGCGAGGGTAGCCTTGACGAGCAGTACTTC.

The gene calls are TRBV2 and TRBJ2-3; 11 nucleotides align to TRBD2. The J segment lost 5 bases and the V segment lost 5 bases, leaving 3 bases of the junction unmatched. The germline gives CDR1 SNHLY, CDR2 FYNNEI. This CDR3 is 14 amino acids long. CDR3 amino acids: CASSLAGGIDTQYF. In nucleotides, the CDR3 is TGTGCCAGCAGTTTAGCGGGGGGGATAGATACGCAGTATTTT.

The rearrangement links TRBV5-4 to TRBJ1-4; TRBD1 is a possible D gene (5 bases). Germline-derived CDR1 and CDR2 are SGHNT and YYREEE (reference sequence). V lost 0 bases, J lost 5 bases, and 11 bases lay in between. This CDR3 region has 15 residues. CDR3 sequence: CASSLGRRDNEKLFF. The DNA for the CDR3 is TGTGCCAGCAGCTTGGGGCGGAGGGACAATGAAAAACTGTTTTTT.

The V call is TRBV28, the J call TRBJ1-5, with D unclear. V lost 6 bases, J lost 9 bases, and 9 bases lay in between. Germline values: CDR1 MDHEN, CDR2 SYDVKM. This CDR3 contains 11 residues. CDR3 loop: CASRTEGPQHF. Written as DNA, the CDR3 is TGTGCCAGCAGAACCGAGGGGCCCCAGCATTTT.

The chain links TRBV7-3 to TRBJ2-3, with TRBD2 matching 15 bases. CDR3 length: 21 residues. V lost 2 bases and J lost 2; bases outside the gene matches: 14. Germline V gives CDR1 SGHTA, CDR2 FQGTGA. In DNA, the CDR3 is TGTGCCAGCAGCTTACGGGGGATATCAGGACTAGCGGGGGGGAACACAGATACGCAGTATTTT. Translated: CASSLRGISGLAGGNTDTQYF.

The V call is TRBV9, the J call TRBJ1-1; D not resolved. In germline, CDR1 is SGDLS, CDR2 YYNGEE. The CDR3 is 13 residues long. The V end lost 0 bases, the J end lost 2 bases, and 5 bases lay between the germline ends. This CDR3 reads CASSVESNTEAFF. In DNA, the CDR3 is TGTGCCAGCAGCGTAGAGAGCAACACTGAAGCTTTCTTT.

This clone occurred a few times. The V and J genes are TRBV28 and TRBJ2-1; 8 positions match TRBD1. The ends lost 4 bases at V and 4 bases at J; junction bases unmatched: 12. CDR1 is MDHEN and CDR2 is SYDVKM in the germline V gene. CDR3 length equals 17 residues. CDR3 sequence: CASSSTTRTGLYNEQFF. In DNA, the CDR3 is TGTGCCAGCAGTTCCACCACCCGGACAGGGTTATACAATGAGCAGTTCTTC.

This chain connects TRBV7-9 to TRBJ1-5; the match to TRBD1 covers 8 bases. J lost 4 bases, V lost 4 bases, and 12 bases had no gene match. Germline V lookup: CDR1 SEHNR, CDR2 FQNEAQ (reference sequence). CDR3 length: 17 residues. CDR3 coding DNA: TGTGCCAGCAGCTCGGTCGATACAGGGGGGAGAAATCAGCCCCAGCATTTT. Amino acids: CASSSVDTGGRNQPQHF.

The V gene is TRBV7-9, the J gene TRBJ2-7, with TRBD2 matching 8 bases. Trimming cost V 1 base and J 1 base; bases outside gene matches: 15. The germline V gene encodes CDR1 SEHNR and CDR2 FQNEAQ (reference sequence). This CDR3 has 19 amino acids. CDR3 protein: CASSLELGSGVLESYEQYF. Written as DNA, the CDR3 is TGTGCCAGCAGCTTAGAGTTGGGTAGCGGGGTGCTCGAATCCTACGAGCAGTACTTC.

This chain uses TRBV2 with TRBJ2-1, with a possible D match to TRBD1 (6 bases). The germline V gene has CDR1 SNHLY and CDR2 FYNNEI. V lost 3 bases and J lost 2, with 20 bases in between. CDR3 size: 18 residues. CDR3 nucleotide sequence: TGTGCCAGCAGTGACAGGGGAAGCCCCCGCCCGGCCTACAATGAGCAGTTCTTC. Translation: CASSDRGSPRPAYNEQFF.

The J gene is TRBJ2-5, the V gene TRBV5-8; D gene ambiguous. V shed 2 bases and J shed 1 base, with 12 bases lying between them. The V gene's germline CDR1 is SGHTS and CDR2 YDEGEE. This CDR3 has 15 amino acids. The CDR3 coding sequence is TGTGCCAGCAGCTTCTCCTGGCGGAGCCAAGAGACCCAGTACTTC. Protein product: CASSFSWRSQETQYF.

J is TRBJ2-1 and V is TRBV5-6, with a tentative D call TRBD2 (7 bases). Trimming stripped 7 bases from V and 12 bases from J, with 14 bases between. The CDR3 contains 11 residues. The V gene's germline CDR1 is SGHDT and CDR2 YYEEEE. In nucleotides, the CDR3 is TGTGCCAGCTTGGGGGGGGGCGGGCAGTTCTTC. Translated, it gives CASLGGGGQFF.

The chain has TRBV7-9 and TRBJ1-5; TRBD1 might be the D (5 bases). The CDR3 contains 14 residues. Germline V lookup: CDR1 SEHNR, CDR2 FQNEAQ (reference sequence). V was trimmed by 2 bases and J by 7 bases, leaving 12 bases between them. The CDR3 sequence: CASSLLDTLQPQHF. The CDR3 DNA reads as TGTGCCAGCAGCTTATTGGACACGCTACAGCCCCAGCATTTT.

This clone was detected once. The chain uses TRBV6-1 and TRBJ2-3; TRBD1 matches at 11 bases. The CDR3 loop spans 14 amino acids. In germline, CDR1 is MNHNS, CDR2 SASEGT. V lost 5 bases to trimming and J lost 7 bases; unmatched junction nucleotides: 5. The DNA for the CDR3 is TGTGCCAGCAGTCCGGACAGGGGGCAGTATACGCAGTATTTT. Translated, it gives CASSPDRGQYTQYF.

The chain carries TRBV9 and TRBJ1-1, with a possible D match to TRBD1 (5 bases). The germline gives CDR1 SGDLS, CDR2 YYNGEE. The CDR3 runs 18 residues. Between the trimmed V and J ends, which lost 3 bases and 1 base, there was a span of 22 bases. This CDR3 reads CASSADTAPGGGNTEAFF. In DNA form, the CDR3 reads TGTGCCAGCAGCGCCGACACCGCCCCCGGGGGGGGGAACACTGAAGCTTTCTTT.

The CDR3 DNA follows: TGTGCCAGCAGCCTCGATCGGTCTCACGTTGAAGCTTTCTTT. Translating it yields CASSLDRSHVEAFF. The V gene is TRBV2, the J gene TRBJ1-1; D unclear. CDR3 length equals 14 residues. Germline V gene data show CDR1 as SNHLY and CDR2 as FYNNEI. Trimming took off 6 bases at V and 7 bases at J, with 18 bases between the two ends.

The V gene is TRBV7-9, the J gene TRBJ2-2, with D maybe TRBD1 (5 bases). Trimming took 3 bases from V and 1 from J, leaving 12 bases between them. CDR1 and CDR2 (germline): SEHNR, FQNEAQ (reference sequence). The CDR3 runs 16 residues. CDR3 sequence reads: CASSFLRQMNTGELFF. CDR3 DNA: TGTGCCAGCAGCTTTTTGAGACAGATGAACACCGGGGAGCTGTTTTTT.

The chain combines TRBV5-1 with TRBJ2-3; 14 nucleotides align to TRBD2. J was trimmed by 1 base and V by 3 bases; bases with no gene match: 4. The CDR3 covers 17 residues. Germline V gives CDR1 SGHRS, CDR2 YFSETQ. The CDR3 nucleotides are TGCGCCAGCAGCTGGGGGACTAGCGGGGGACGCACAGATACGCAGTATTTT. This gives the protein CASSWGTSGGRTDTQYF. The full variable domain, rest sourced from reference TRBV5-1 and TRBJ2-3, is KAGVTQTPRYLIKTRGQQVTLSCSPISGHRSVSWYQQTPGQGLQFLFEYFSETQRNKGNFPGRFSGRQFSNSRSEMNVSTLELGDSALYLCASSWGTSGGRTDTQYFGPGTRLTVL.

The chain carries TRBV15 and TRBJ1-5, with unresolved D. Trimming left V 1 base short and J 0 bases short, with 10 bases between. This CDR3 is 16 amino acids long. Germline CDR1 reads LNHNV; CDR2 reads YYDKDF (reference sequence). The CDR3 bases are TGTGCCACCAGCAGAGGAAACAGAAATAGCAATCAGCCCCAGCATTTT. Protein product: CATSRGNRNSNQPQHF. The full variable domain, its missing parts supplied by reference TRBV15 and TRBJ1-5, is DAMVIQNPRYQVTQFGKPVTLSCSQTLNHNVMYWYQQKSSQAPKLLFHYYDKDFNNEADTPDNFQSRRPNTSFCFLDIRSPGLGDTAMYLCATSRGNRNSNQPQHFGDGTRLSIL.